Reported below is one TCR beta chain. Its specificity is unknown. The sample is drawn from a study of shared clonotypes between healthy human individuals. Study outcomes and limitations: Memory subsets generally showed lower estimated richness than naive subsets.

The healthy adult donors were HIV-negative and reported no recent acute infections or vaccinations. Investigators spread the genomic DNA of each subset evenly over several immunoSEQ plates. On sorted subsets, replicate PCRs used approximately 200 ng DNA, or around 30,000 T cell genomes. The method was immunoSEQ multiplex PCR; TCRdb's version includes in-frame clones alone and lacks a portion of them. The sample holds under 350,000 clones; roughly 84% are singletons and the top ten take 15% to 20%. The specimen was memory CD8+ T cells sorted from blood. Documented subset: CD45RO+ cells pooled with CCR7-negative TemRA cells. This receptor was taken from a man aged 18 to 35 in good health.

Here the CDR3 reads CASSLSRGNSYEQYF. The DNA of the CDR3 is TGCGCCAGCAGCTTGAGCAGGGGCAACTCCTACGAGCAGTACTTC. This chain joins TRBV5-1 and TRBJ2-7, with D perhaps TRBD1 (6 bases). This CDR3 region has 15 residues. Trimming removed 1 base at V and 0 bases at J, with 11 bases between. Germline assignment: CDR1 SGHRS and CDR2 YFSETQ.